The present entry profiles one TCR beta chain with its context. Methods used by the authors: Estimates of nucleated cell counts were drawn from the amplification of reference gene primers. The repertoire was sequenced with immunoSEQ multiplex PCR; TCRdb's copy has only in-frame clones and lacks some. V, J and clone size are taken as reported in that table, and D and trimming were inferred from the DNA itself. The sample includes 150,000 to 200,000 clones, around 81% seen only once; the top ten take 13%. These data are taken from a study of blood T cell repertoires in COVID-19. Study at large: The study drew acute and convalescent COVID-19 samples from the United States, Italy and Spain.

The CDR3 consists of 15 residues. Germline V gives CDR1 MGHRA, CDR2 YSYEKL. V gave up 3 bases and J gave up 3 bases; unmatched junction bases: 0. Input material: peripheral blood. The V and J genes are TRBV4-1 and TRBJ2-5, with 14 bases aligning to TRBD2. This receptor was obtained from a man aged 70 or older who had recovered from COVID-19. The CDR3 bases are TGCGCCAGCAGCCAGGGACTAGCGGGAGAAGAGACCCAGTACTTC. Translated: CASSQGLAGEETQYF.